A single sample gave rise to the 18 T cell receptor beta chains below, sequenced in a study of shared clonotypes between healthy human individuals. Positive CCR7 selection of CD45RO-negative cells yielded the naive CD8 cells, and terminally differentiated effector memory CD45RA+ cells were excluded. Only in-frame clones appear in the TCRdb table, and some are missing; sequencing was by immunoSEQ multiplex PCR. The data hold around 1,900,000 clones, with roughly 95% observed a single time. Sequencing used naive CD8+ T cells from PBMCs. Receptor source: a man between 18 and 35 years old in good health. Some clones in this sample may be carry-over from other donors' samples.

Comments on this clone: Germline and junction disagree at one end, which may indicate a read error. The chain couples TRBV28 to TRBJ1-2, with TRBD1 matching 9 bases. The germline CDR1 and CDR2 sequences are MDHEN and SYDVKM. This CDR3 has 12 amino acids. In DNA form, the CDR3 reads TGCACCACGCGACAGGGGGTCTATGGCTACACCTTC. It codes for CTTRQGVYGYTF.

The J gene is TRBJ2-1, the V gene TRBV5-8, with TRBD1 identical over 8 bases. This CDR3 contains 17 residues. From germline, CDR1 is SGHTS and CDR2 YDEGEE. The V gene end was trimmed by 4 bases and the J gene end by 4 bases; junction bases not matched to a gene: 13. CDR3 sequence (DNA): TGTGCCAGCAGCCCGAAGCGCCGGACAGGGTATTACAATGAGCAGTTCTTC. This encodes CASSPKRRTGYYNEQFF. The full variable domain, completed using reference TRBV5-8 and TRBJ2-1, is EAGVTQSPTHLIKTRGQQATLRCSPISGHTSVYWYQQALGLGLQFLLWYDEGEERNRGNFPPRFSGRQFPNYSSELNVNALELEDSALYLCASSPKRRTGYYNEQFFGPGTRLTVL.

The chain couples TRBV15 to TRBJ1-2; 9 nucleotides align to TRBD1. J was trimmed by 6 bases and V by 6 bases; bases with no gene match: 5. Germline CDR1 and CDR2: LNHNV and YYDKDF (reference sequence). The CDR3 extends over 13 amino acids. CDR3 nucleotides: TGTGCCACCAGGCGGACAGGGGAAGATGGCTACACCTTC. It encodes CATRRTGEDGYTF.

The genes are TRBV2 and TRBJ2-7, with a possible D match to TRBD2 (5 bases). CDR1 SNHLY and CDR2 FYNNEI come from the germline V gene. This CDR3 comprises 12 residues. V was cut by 2 bases and J by 5 bases, with 7 bases left in between. Here the CDR3 DNA reads TGTGCCAGCAGTGAATCCGGGGACGAGCAGTACTTC. This gives the protein CASSESGDEQYF.

The genes are TRBV11-2 and TRBJ2-7, with D tentatively TRBD2 (5 bases). In germline, CDR1 is SGHAT, CDR2 FQNNGV. CDR3 length: 12 residues. V was cut by 8 bases and J by 5 bases, with 13 bases left in between. The CDR3 sequence is CASGGGFHEQYF. CDR3 sequence (DNA): TGTGCCAGCGGCGGCGGGTTCCACGAGCAGTACTTC.

The chain links TRBV27 to TRBJ1-1; D unresolved. Deletions cut 6 bases from V and 6 bases from J, with 23 bases between. Germline CDR1 MNHEY, CDR2 SMNVEV (reference sequence). The CDR3 consists of 16 residues. CDR3 residues: CASSNGPGSGNAEAFF. The CDR3 bases are TGTGCCAGCAGCAATGGACCTGGGAGTGGAAACGCTGAAGCTTTCTTT.

The rearrangement links TRBV28 to TRBJ2-7; tentative D call: TRBD1 (5 bases). CDR3 size: 14 residues. The V gene's germline CDR1 is MDHEN and CDR2 SYDVKM. Trimming left V 6 bases short and J 0 bases short, with 12 bases between. In DNA, the CDR3 is TGTGCCAGCAGAGGGGCCCACTTCTCCTACGAGCAGTACTTC. Amino acid sequence: CASRGAHFSYEQYF.

V and J are TRBV7-9 and TRBJ1-1, with D unclear. The CDR3 extends over 15 amino acids. CDR1 and CDR2 (germline): SEHNR, FQNEAQ (reference sequence). The ends were cut back, 1 base at V and 5 bases at J, with 14 bases in the middle. The CDR3 region has the DNA TGTGCCAGCAGCTTAGTAATGGGCGTAGGGACTGAAGCTTTCTTT. Its translation: CASSLVMGVGTEAFF.

This chain uses TRBV7-9 with TRBJ2-1; perhaps TRBD2 as D (6 bases). The CDR3 loop spans 11 amino acids. The germline CDR1 and CDR2 sequences are SEHNR and FQNEAQ (reference sequence). Between the trimmed V and J ends, which lost 6 bases and 9 bases, there was a span of 9 bases. The CDR3 loop is CASRERVEQFF. CDR3 DNA: TGTGCCAGCAGGGAGCGGGTTGAGCAGTTCTTC. Supplemented by reference TRBV7-9 and TRBJ2-1, the full variable domain reads DTGVSQNPRHKITKRGQNVTFRCDPISEHNRLYWYRQTLGQGPEFLTYFQNEAQLEKSRLLSDRFSAERPKGSFSTLEIQRTEQGDSAMYLCASRERVEQFFGPGTRLTVL.

The chain employs TRBV4-3 and TRBJ2-7; 8 bases map to TRBD1. This CDR3 is 15 amino acids long. The V gene's germline CDR1 is LGHNA and CDR2 YSLEER. Trimming at V came to 0 bases and at J to 2 bases, leaving 3 bases not matched to a gene. In nucleotides, the CDR3 is TGCGCCAGCAGCCAAGAGGACAGGGAGACCTACGAGCAGTACTTC. Translating gives CASSQEDRETYEQYF.

The chain combines TRBV28 with TRBJ1-4; D might be TRBD1 (6 bases). V lost 5 bases and J 7 bases, leaving 14 bases between the germline ends. CDR1 is MDHEN and CDR2 is SYDVKM in the germline V gene. This CDR3 is built from 14 residues. This chain's CDR3 is CASSIGQFGEKLFF. The CDR3 bases are TGTGCCAGCAGTATAGGACAGTTCGGTGAAAAACTGTTTTTT.

The CDR3 DNA follows: TGTGCCAGCAGTTACTCCTCCAATGAAAAACTGTTTTTT. Residues: CASSYSSNEKLFF. The chain links TRBV6-5 to TRBJ1-4, with D uncertain. The CDR3 consists of 13 residues. CDR1 is MNHEY, CDR2 SVGAGI, per germline. V lost 0 bases and J 5 bases, leaving 4 bases between the germline ends.

The rearrangement links TRBV19 to TRBJ2-7, with 9 bases matching TRBD2. Germline CDR1 reads LNHDA; CDR2 reads SQIVND (reference sequence). Trimming cost V 4 bases and J 2 bases; bases outside gene matches: 6. This CDR3 is 15 amino acids long. Here the CDR3 reads CASSKTSGEAYEQYF. The CDR3 DNA sequence: TGTGCCAGTAGTAAGACTAGCGGAGAAGCCTACGAGCAGTACTTC.

This chain joins TRBV6-5 and TRBJ1-4; 7 positions agree with TRBD1. Germline lookup yields CDR1 MNHEY and CDR2 SVGAGI. The CDR3 is made up of 15 amino acids. With V trimmed by 6 bases and J by 8 bases, 12 bases remained unmatched. The CDR3 is CASRDLQGMGEKLFF. DNA of the CDR3: TGTGCCAGCAGAGACCTACAGGGGATGGGAGAAAAACTGTTTTTT.

This sequence joins TRBV15 and TRBJ2-7; D assignment may be TRBD1 or TRBD2 (5 bases each). The germline V gene has CDR1 LNHNV and CDR2 YYDKDF (reference sequence). The germline V and J ends were trimmed by 0 bases and 5 bases, with 20 bases remaining between them. The CDR3 loop spans 17 amino acids. The CDR3 reads CATSRDQIGAGLHEQYF. The DNA of the CDR3 is TGTGCCACCAGCAGAGATCAGATCGGGGCAGGGTTGCACGAGCAGTACTTC.

To note about this clone: This sample includes further DNA sequences coding for the same CDR3. The chain uses TRBV5-1 and TRBJ2-7, with 9 bases matching TRBD2. The junction had 2 bases not matched to a gene; V was cut back by 4 bases and J by 3 bases. The germline gives CDR1 SGHRS, CDR2 YFSETQ. This CDR3 region has 13 residues. In DNA form, the CDR3 reads TGCGCCAGCAGCCTGACTAGCGGCTACGAGCAGTACTTC. The encoded protein is CASSLTSGYEQYF.

The rearrangement uses TRBV9 and TRBJ2-5; the D gene is possibly TRBD2 (6 bases). The length of the CDR3 is 14 residues. Germline V CDR1 and CDR2: SGDLS, YYNGEE. V was shortened by 4 bases and J by 5 bases, with 15 bases between the two germline ends. Here the CDR3 DNA reads TGTGCCAGCAGCCCCCAACTAGCTACCGAGACCCAGTACTTC. Protein: CASSPQLATETQYF.

The chain carries TRBV6-5 and TRBJ2-5; 11 bases fit TRBD2. V shed 4 bases and J 7 bases; nucleotides not matched to a gene: 8. Germline V lookup: CDR1 MNHEY, CDR2 SVGAGI. The CDR3 sequence is 15 residues long. The CDR3 DNA reads TGTGCCAGCAGTTGGACTAGCGGGTCCCACGGGACCCAGTACTTC. Amino acid sequence: CASSWTSGSHGTQYF.